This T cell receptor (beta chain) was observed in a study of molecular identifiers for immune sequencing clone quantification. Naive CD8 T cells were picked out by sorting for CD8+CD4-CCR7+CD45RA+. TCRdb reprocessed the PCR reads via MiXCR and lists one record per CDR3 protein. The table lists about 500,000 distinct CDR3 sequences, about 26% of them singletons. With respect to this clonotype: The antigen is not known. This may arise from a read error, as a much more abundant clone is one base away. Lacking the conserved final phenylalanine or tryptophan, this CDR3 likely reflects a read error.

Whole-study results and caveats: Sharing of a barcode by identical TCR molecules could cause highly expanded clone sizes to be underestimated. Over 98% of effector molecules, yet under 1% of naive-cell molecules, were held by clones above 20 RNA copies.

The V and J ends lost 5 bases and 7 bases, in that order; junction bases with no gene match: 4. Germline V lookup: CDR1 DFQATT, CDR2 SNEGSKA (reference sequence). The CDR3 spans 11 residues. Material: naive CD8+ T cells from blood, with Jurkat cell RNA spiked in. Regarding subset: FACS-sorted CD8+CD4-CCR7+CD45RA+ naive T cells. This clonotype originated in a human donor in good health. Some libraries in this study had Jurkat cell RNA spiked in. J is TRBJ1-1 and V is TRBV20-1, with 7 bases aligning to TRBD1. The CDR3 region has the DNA TGCAGTGCTCGGGACAGCCTTGAAGCTTTCTAT. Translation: CSARDSLEAFY.